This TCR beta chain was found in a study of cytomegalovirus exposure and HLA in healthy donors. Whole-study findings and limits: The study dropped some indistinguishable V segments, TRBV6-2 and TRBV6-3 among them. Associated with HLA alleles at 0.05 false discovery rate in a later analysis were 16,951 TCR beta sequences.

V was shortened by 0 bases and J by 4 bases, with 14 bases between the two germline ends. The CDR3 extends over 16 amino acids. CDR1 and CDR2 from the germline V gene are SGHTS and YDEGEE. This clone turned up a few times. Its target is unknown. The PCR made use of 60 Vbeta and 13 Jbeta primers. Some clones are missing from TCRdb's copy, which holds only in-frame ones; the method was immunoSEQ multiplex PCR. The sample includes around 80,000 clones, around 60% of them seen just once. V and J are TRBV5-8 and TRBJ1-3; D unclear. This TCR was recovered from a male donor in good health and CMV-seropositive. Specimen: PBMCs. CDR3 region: CASSLGQDILGNTIYF. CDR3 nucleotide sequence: TGTGCCAGCAGCTTGGGCCAGGATATTTTAGGAAACACCATATATTTT.